This TCR beta chain was profiled in a study of cytomegalovirus exposure and HLA in healthy donors. Germline V lookup: CDR1 MGHRA, CDR2 YSYEKL. V was pared by 2 bases and J by 7 bases, with 11 bases between. The CDR3 length is 14 residues. 60 Vbeta and 13 Jbeta primers were used in PCR. Libraries were prepared by immunoSEQ multiplex PCR; TCRdb keeps only in-frame clonotypes and omits some of them. The data contain about 160,000 clones, roughly 89% of them seen just once; the ten biggest clones take up 0.65% to 0.9%. Study results and limitations: A prior analysis recorded that most TCR beta V segments were productive about 90% or about 30% of the time.

This clone was found a few times. Its antigen remains unknown. The sequence was obtained from a woman younger than 45 in good health and CMV-seronegative. Input material: PBMCs. V and J are TRBV4-1 and TRBJ1-4; possibly TRBD1 for D (5 bases). CDR3 sequence: CASSQLQGGEKLFF. The CDR3 nucleotides are TGCGCCAGCAGCCAACTGCAGGGCGGTGAAAAACTGTTTTTT.